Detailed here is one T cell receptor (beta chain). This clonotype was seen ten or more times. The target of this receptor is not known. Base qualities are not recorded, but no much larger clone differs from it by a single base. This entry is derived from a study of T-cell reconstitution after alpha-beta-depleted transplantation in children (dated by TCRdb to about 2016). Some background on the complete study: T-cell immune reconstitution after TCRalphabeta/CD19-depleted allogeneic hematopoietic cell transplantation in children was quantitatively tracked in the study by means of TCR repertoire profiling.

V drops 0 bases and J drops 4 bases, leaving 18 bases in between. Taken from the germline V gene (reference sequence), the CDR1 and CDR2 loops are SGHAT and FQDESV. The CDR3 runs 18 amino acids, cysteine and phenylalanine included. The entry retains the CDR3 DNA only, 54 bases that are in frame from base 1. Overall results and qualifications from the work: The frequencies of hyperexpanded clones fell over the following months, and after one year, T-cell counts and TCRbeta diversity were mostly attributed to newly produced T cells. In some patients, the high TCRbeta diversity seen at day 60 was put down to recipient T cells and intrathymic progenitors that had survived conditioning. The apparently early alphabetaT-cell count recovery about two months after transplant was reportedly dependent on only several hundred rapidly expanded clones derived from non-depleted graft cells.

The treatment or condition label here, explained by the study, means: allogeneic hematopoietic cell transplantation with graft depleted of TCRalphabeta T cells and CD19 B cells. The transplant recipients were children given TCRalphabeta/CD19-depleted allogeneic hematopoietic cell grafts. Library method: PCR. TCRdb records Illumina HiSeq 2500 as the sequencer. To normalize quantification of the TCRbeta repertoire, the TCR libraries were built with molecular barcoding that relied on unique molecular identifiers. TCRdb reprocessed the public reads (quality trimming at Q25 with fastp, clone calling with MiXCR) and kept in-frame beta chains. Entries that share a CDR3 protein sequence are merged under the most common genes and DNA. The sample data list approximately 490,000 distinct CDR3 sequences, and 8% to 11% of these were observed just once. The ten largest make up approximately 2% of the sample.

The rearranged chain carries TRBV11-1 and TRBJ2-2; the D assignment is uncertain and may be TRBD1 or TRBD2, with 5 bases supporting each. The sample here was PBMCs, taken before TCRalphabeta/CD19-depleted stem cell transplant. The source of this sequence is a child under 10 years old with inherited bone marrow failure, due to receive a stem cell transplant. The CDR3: CASSLALIGGVFTGELFF. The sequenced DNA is TGTGCCAGCAGCTTAGCGCTAATTGGGGGAGTGTTCACCGGGGAGCTGTTTTTT.